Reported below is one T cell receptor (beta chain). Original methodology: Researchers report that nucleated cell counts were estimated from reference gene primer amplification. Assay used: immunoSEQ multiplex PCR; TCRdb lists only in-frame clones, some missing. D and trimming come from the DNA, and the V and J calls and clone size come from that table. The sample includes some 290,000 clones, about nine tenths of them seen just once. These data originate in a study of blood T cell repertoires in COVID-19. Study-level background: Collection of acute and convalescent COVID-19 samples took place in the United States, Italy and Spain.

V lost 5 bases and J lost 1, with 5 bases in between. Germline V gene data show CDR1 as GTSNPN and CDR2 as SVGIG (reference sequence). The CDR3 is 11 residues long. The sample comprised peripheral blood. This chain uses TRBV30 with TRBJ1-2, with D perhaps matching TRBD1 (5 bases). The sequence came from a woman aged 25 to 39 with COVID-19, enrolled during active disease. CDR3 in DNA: TGTGCCTGGCAGGGTAACTATGGCTACACCTTC. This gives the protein CAWQGNYGYTF.